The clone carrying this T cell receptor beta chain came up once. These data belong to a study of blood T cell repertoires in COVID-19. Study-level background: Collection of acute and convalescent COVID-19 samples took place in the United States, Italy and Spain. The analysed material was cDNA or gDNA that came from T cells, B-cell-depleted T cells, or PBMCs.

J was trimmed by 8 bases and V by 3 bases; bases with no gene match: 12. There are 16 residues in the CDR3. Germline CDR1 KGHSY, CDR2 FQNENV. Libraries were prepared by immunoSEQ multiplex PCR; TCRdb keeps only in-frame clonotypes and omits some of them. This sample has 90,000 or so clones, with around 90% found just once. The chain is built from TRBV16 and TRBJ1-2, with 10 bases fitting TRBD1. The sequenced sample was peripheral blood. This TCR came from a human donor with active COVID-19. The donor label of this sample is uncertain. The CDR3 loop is CASSHGHPTGGYGYTF. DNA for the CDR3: TGTGCCAGCAGCCATGGCCATCCGACAGGGGGCTACGGCTACACCTTC. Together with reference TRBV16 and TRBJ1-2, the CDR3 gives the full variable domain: GEEVAQTPKHLVRGEGQKAKLYCAPIKGHSYVFWYQQVLKNEFKFLISFQNENVFDETGMPKERFSAKCLPNSPCSLEIQATKLEDSAVYFCASSHGHPTGGYGYTFGSGTRLTVV.